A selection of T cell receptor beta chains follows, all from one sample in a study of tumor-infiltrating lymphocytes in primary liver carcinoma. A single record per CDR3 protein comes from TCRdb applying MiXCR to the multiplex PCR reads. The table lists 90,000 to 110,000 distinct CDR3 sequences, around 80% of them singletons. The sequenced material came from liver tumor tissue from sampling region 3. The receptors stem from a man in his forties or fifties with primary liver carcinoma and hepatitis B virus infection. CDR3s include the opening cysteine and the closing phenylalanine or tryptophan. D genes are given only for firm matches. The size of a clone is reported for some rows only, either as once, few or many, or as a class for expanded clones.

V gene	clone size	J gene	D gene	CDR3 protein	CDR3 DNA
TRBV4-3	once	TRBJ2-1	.	CAGSQDRGSGYSEQFF	TGCGCCGGCAGCCAAGATAGAGGTAGCGGCTACAGTGAGCAGTTCTTC
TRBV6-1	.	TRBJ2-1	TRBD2	CATSGRLAASNEQFF	TGTGCCACCAGTGGAAGACTAGCAGCCTCCAATGAGCAGTTCTTC
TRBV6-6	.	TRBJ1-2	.	CANSPRTRTIDNTF	TGTGCCAACAGTCCAAGGACGCGGACGATCGACAACACCTTC
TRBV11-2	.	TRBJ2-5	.	CVSSLRPEGDSSETQYF	TGTGTCAGCAGCTTAAGACCAGAGGGTGACTCGAGCGAGACCCAGTACTTC
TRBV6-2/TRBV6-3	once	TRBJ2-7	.	CASSQLNGSHSSSYEQNF	TGTGCCAGCAGTCAACTAAATGGATCTCATTCGAGCTCCTACGAGCAGAACTTC
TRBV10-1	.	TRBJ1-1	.	CANTDKFNTEAFF	TGCGCCAATACGGACAAATTCAACACTGAAGCTTTCTTT
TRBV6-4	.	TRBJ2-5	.	CAISAPGQEETQYF	TGTGCCATCAGTGCTCCGGGACAAGAAGAGACCCAGTACTTC
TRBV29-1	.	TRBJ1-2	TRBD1	CSVGDSSHNGYTF	TGCAGCGTAGGGGACAGCTCTCACAATGGCTACACCTTC
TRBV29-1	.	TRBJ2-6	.	CSVFRDTGSGANVLTF	TGCAGCGTTTTTCGGGACACAGGCTCTGGGGCCAACGTCCTGACTTTC
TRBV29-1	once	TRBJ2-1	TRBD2	CSVLSLAGLYNEQIF	TGCAGCGTCCTTAGTCTAGCGGGCCTATACAATGAGCAGATCTTC
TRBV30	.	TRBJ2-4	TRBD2	CVWSNRGVTKNIQYF	TGTGTCTGGAGTAACCGGGGGGTAACCAAAAACATTCAGTATTTC
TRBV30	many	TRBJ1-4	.	CAWSIGGREKLFF	TGTGCCTGGAGTATTGGGGGGAGGGAAAAACTGTTTTTT
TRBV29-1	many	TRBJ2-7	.	CSVAYSAYEQYF	TGCAGCGTTGCCTACTCAGCCTACGAGCAGTACTTC
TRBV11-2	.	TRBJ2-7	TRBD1	CACSEDRTEEQYF	TGTGCCTGCAGTGAGGACAGGACGGAAGAGCAGTACTTC
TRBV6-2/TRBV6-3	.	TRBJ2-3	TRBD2	CASSTGTRTAQYF	TGTGCCAGTTCCACTGGGACTAGAACCGCGCAGTATTTT
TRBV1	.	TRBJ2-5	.	CTRSHDIQESQYF	TGCACCAGGAGTCACGACATACAAGAGAGCCAGTACTTC
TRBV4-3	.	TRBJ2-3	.	CASIQDRGGADTQYF	TGCGCCAGCATACAAGATCGTGGAGGAGCAGATACGCAGTATTTT
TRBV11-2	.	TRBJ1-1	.	CASSFRIVFGEAFF	TGTGCCAGCAGCTTCAGGATAGTGTTTGGTGAAGCTTTCTTT
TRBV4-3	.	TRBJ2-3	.	CASSQEGGRADTQYF	TGCGCCAGCAGCCAGGAGGGTGGAAGGGCAGATACGCAGTATTTT
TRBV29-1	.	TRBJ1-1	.	CSVSAGWGMDSEAFF	TGCAGCGTTTCCGCAGGGTGGGGCATGGACAGTGAAGCATTCTTT
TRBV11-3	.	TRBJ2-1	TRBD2	CASSLDSGSGYDEQFF	TGTGCCAGCAGCCTTGATAGCGGGAGCGGGTACGATGAGCAGTTCTTC
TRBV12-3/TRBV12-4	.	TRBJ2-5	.	CASRPLVGCQETQYF	TGTGCCAGCAGGCCACTAGTGGGGTGCCAAGAGACCCAGTACTTC
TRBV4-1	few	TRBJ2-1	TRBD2	CASSQDRGGRARFRNEQFF	TGCGCCAGCAGCCAAGACCGCGGAGGGAGGGCCAGGTTTCGCAATGAGCAGTTCTTC
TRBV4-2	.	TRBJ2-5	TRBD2	CASRQESGTSGISLRETQYF	TGTGCCAGCAGACAAGAGTCCGGGACTAGCGGGATCTCACTGCGGGAGACCCAGTACTTC
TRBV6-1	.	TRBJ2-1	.	CSKSERKNNEQFF	TGTTCCAAAAGTGAGCGGAAAAACAATGAGCAGTTCTTC
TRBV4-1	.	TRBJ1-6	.	CASSQDSTGNSPPHF	TGTGCCAGCAGCCAAGATAGCACAGGGAATTCACCCCCCCACTTT
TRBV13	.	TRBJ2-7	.	CASSLIRGYEHYF	TGTGCCAGCAGCTTAATCCGAGGCTACGAGCATTACTTC
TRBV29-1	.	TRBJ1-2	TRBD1	CSVGQETYDYTF	TGCAGCGTGGGACAGGAAACATATGACTATACCTTC
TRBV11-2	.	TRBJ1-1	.	CASSLAGGSTEAFF	TGTGCTAGCAGCTTAGCGGGAGGGAGCACTGAAGCTTTTTTT
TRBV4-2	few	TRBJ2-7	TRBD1	CASSQRTGNSYEYYF	TGTGCCAGCAGCCAACGGACAGGTAACTCCTACGAGTATTACTTC
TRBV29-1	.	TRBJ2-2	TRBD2	CSVRTSEANTGKLFF	TGCAGCGTTAGGACTAGCGAGGCTAACACCGGGAAGCTGTTTTTT
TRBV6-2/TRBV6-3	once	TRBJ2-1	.	CVNSYHNEQFF	TGTGTCAACAGCTACCACAATGAGCAGTTCTTC
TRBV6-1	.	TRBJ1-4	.	CASSEAGVVTNEKLFF	TGTGCCAGCAGTGAAGCGGGGGTTGTAACTAATGAAAAACTATTTTTT
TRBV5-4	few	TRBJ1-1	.	CTSSFPGVNTEAFF	TGTACCAGCAGCTTTCCTGGGGTGAACACTGAAGCTTTCTTT
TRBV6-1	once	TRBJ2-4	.	CASSVSGLGAVKNIQYF	TGTGCCAGCAGTGTATCGGGACTGGGGGCGGTCAAAAACATTCAGTACTTC
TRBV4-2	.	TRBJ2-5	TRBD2	CASSRLGLELAGQETQYF	TGTGCCAGCAGCCGACTAGGTCTGGAACTAGCGGGACAAGAGACCCAGTACTTC
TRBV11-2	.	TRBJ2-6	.	CATLRTRSRANVLTF	TGCGCCACCCTGCGGACGCGCTCTAGGGCCAACGTCCTGACTTTC
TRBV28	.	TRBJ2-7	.	CTSILSLSGSYEQYF	TGTACCAGCATTTTATCATTGAGTGGCTCCTACGAGCAGTACTTC
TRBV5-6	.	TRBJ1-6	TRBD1	CASSPSGTGGDSPLHF	TGTGCCAGCAGTCCAAGCGGGACAGGGGGCGATTCACCCCTCCACTTT
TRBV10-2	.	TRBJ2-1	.	CASSHGYNEQFF	TGCGCCAGCAGCCACGGGTACAATGAGCAGTTCTTC
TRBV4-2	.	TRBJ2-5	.	CFSSQVGLELAGQETQYF	TGTTTCAGCAGCCAAGTAGGTCTGGAACTAGCTGGACAAGAGACCCAGTACTTC
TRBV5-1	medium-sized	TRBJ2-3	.	CASSLNGRGSTDTQYF	TGCGCCAGCAGCTTGAACGGCAGGGGAAGCACAGATACGCAGTATTTT
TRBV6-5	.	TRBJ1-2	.	CASSPLSRGNYGYTF	TGTGCCAGCAGCCCCCTGAGCAGGGGAAACTATGGCTACACCTTC
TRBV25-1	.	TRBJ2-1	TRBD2	CASRAGGTYNEQFF	TGTGCCAGTAGAGCGGGAGGCACCTACAATGAGCAGTTCTTC
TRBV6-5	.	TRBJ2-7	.	CASSYKGPATSIHYEQYF	TGTGCCAGTAGTTACAAGGGCCCTGCCACTTCGATACACTATGAGCAGTACTTC
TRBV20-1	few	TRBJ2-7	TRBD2	CSARSGSRSYEQYF	TGCAGTGCTCGTAGCGGGAGCCGATCCTACGAGCAGTACTTC
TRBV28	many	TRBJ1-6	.	CASSPESVNSPLHF	TGTGCCAGCAGCCCCGAATCTGTTAATTCACCCCTCCACTTT
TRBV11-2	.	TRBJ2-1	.	CTGSLGSGGGYEQFF	TGTACCGGCAGCTTAGGGTCCGGTGGTGGGTATGAGCAGTTCTTC
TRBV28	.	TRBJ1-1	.	CASTIHAEAFF	TGTGCCAGCACCATTCATGCTGAAGCATTCTTT
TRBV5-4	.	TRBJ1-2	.	CASSSVISSSGYTF	TGTGCCAGCAGCTCGGTCATTTCCTCTAGTGGCTACACATTC
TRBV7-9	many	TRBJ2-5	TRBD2	CASSLRSGREGTQYF	TGTGCCAGCAGCTTACGGAGCGGGAGAGAGGGGACCCAGTACTTC
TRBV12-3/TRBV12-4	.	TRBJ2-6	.	CTSAISGANVLTF	TGTACCAGCGCCATCTCTGGGGCCAACGTCCTGACTTTC
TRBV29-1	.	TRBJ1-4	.	CGRVDGHDEKLFF	TGCGGACGTGTGGACGGACATGATGAAAAACTGTTTTTT
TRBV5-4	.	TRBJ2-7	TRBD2	CVTRVSGTSGIEQYF	TGTGTCACGCGTGTCTCCGGGACTAGCGGGATCGAGCAATACTTC